Below, 9 T cell receptor beta chains from the same sample are listed, as sequenced in a study of T cell responses to AZD1222 COVID-19 vaccine. Profiled with immunoSEQ multiplex PCR; TCRdb holds only in-frame clones, not every one. The profile shows approximately 64,000 clones, 84% of them singletons. This material consisted of peripheral blood, taken on day 0 of AZD1222 vaccination. The receptors come from an adult in good health.

The genes are TRBV5-4 and TRBJ2-5; D is ambiguous. Trimming shortened V by 5 bases and J by 0 bases, and 5 bases separated the two germline ends. The germline V gene encodes CDR1 SGHNT and CDR2 YYREEE (reference sequence). This CDR3 spans 12 amino acids. The CDR3 bases are TGTGCCAGCAGTTGGGACCAAGAGACCCAGTACTTC. Amino acids: CASSWDQETQYF. Looking up the rest from reference TRBV5-4 and TRBJ2-5 gives the full variable domain: ETGVTQSPTHLIKTRGQQVTLRCSSQSGHNTVSWYQQALGQGPQFIFQYYREEENGRGNFPPRFSGLQFPNYSSELNVNALELDDSALYLCASSWDQETQYFGPGTRLLVL.

The chain couples TRBV11-2 to TRBJ2-7; D gene uncertain. V shed 1 base and J shed 5 bases, with 9 bases lying between them. The CDR3 runs to 13 residues. Germline lookup yields CDR1 SGHAT and CDR2 FQNNGV. The CDR3 nucleotides are TGTGCCAGCAGCTTAGTTCAGCAGGACGAGCAGTACTTC. Translated, it gives CASSLVQQDEQYF.

The chain couples TRBV27 to TRBJ1-6; D is possibly TRBD1 (5 bases). CDR1 and CDR2 (germline): MNHEY, SMNVEV (reference sequence). This CDR3 region has 16 residues. Deletions cut 5 bases from V and 5 bases from J, with 16 bases between. The CDR3 region is CASSLTAWANNSPLHF. DNA for the CDR3: TGTGCCAGCAGTCTGACAGCCTGGGCCAATAATTCACCCCTCCACTTT.

The genes are TRBV30 and TRBJ1-2; D remains ambiguous. Germline CDR1 and CDR2: GTSNPN and SVGIG (reference sequence). V lost 3 bases, J lost 6 bases, and 14 bases lay in between. The CDR3 spans 13 residues. The chain's CDR3 is CAWRIKALDGYTF. The CDR3, as DNA: TGTGCCTGGAGGATAAAGGCTTTAGATGGCTACACCTTC. Complete variable domain (other parts from reference TRBV30 and TRBJ1-2): SQTIHQWPATLVQPVGSPLSLECTVEGTSNPNLYWYRQAAGRGLQLLFYSVGIGQISSEVPQNLSASRPQDRQFILSSKKLLLSDSGFYLCAWRIKALDGYTFGSGTRLTVV.

J is TRBJ2-2 and V is TRBV5-1; 7 nucleotides agree with TRBD1. The CDR3 covers 18 residues. The V and J ends lost 5 bases and 0 bases, in that order; junction bases with no gene match: 13. CDR1 SGHRS and CDR2 YFSETQ come from the germline V gene. CDR3 protein: CASSPSSTGATNTGELFF. In nucleotides, the CDR3 is TGCGCCAGCAGTCCGAGCAGTACAGGGGCCACGAACACCGGGGAGCTGTTTTTT.

The J gene is TRBJ2-5, the V gene TRBV2, with TRBD2 matching 10 bases. V trimming: 6 bases; J trimming: 3 bases; junction bases outside the gene matches: 4. Germline V gives CDR1 SNHLY, CDR2 FYNNEI. The CDR3 loop spans 14 amino acids. CDR3 nucleotides: TGTGCCAGCAGAGGGACTAGCGCTAAAGAGACCCAGTACTTC. This sequence encodes CASRGTSAKETQYF.

This clone was counted at least ten times. The rearrangement links TRBV7-3 to TRBJ1-6; no firm D call. Germline V gives CDR1 SGHTA, CDR2 FQGTGA. CDR3 length equals 13 residues. V lost 4 bases and J 7 bases, leaving 8 bases between the germline ends. Written as DNA, the CDR3 is TGTGCCAGCAGCTCACGGGCGAATTCACCCCTCCACTTT. It encodes CASSSRANSPLHF.

This clone was counted a few times. V gene TRBV9 combines with J gene TRBJ1-2; 9 positions match TRBD1. V lost 2 bases, J lost 4 bases, and 6 bases stayed unmatched. The CDR3 runs 15 residues. CDR1 is SGDLS and CDR2 is YYNGEE in the germline V gene. The CDR3 region has the DNA TGTGCCAGCAGCGTCACGGGACAGGGAACCTATGGCTACACCTTC. This gives the protein CASSVTGQGTYGYTF.

The DNA of the CDR3 is TGTGCCAGCAGCTTAGGAGGAGGAGCCTACGAGCAGTACTTC. It specifies CASSLGGGAYEQYF. The chain recombines TRBV7-8 with TRBJ2-7; D is perhaps TRBD2 (5 bases). Germline V CDR1 and CDR2: SGHVS, FQNEAQ. Trimming took off 1 base at V and 2 bases at J, with 9 bases between the two ends. CDR3 length equals 14 residues.